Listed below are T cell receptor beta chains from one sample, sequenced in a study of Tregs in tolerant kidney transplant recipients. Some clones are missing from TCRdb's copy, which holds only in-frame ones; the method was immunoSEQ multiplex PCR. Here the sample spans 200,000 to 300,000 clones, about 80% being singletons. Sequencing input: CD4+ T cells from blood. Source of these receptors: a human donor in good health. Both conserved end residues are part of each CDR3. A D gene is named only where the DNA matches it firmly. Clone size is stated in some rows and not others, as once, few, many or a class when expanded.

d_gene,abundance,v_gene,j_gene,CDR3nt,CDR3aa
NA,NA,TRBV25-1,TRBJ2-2,TGTGCCAGCATCATGGACCTAACCGGGGAGCTGTTTTTT,CASIMDLTGELFF
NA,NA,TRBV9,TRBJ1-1,TGTGCCAGCAGCGTAGAGCTCAGGAACACTGAAGCTTTCTTT,CASSVELRNTEAFF
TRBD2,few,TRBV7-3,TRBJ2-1,TGTGCCAGCAGCTTATCTAGCGGGGAGCAGTTCTTC,CASSLSSGEQFF
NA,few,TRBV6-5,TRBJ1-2,TGTGCCAGCAGTTCAACGGACAGATCTAGCTATGGCTACACCTTC,CASSSTDRSSYGYTF
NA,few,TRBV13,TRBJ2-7,TGTGCCAGCAGCTTAGAAGGACTAAGCAGCTCCGAGCAGTACTTC,CASSLEGLSSSEQYF
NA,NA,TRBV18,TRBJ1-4,TGTGCCAGCTCACCATCGGACAGCCCTAATGAAAAACTGTTTTTT,CASSPSDSPNEKLFF
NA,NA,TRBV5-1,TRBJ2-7,TGCGCCAGCAGCTCGGATCCGAGCTCCTACGAGCAGTACTTC,CASSSDPSSYEQYF
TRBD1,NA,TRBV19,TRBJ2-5,TGTGCCAGTAGTTCCTGGGACAGGGGGCATGAGACCCAGTACTTC,CASSSWDRGHETQYF
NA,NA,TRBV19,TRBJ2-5,TGTGCCAGTAGTATCGGAAGGACAGTTTACCAAGAGACCCAGTACTTC,CASSIGRTVYQETQYF
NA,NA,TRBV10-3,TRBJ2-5,TGTGCCATCAGTGAGTCAGGCGGGGTTCAAGAGACCCAGTACTTC,CAISESGGVQETQYF
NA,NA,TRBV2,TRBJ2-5,TGTGCCAGCATAGGATCTCGAGGGGCCCAGTACTTC,CASIGSRGAQYF
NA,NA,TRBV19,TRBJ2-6,TGTGCCAGTAGTACCGGGGACGTAGGCTCTGGGGCCAACGTCCTGACTTTC,CASSTGDVGSGANVLTF
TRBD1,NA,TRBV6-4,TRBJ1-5,TGTGCCAGCAGTCCCAAGAACGGGACAGTTAATCAGCCCCAGCATTTT,CASSPKNGTVNQPQHF
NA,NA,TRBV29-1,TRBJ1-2,TGCAGCGTTTTACGGGGGCACCTATCGGGCTACACCTTC,CSVLRGHLSGYTF
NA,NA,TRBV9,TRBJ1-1,TGTGCCAGCAGCGTAGGTTGGAGGAGCACTGAAGCTTTCTTT,CASSVGWRSTEAFF
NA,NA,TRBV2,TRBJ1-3,TGTGCCAGCAGTGAAAGGCAGGGGCTGACCTCTGGAAACACCATATATTTT,CASSERQGLTSGNTIYF
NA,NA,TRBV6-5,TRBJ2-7,TGTGCCAGCAGTCCCCGGAGGTACGAGCAGTACTTC,CASSPRRYEQYF
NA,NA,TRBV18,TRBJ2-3,TGTGCCAGTGGGGGAAGCACAGATACGCAGTATTTT,CASGGSTDTQYF
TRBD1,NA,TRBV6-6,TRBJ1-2,TGTGCCAGTCAAGCGGGGACAGAGTCTAACTATGGCTACACCTTC,CASQAGTESNYGYTF
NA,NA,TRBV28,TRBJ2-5,TGTGCCAGCAGTTTAGTGGGGAGCCAACCCCAAGAGACCCAGTACTTC,CASSLVGSQPQETQYF
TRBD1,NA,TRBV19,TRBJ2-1,TGTGCCAGTAGTCTTATCCGGACAGGATTCTACAATGAGCAGTTCTTC,CASSLIRTGFYNEQFF
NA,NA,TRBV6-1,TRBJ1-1,TGTGCCAGCAGTGTTTCGTTGAACACTGAAGCTTTCTTT,CASSVSLNTEAFF
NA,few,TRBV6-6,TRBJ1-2,TGTGCCAGCAGTTGGGGCAGGGATGGCTACACCTTC,CASSWGRDGYTF
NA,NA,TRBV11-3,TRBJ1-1,TGTGCCAGCAGCTTAGACCCGAACACTGAAGCTTTCTTT,CASSLDPNTEAFF
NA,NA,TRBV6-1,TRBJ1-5,TGTGCCAGCAGTGAACGGGATCAGCCCCAGCATTTT,CASSERDQPQHF
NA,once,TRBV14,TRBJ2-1,TGTGCCAGCAGCCAAGTGGGCGGGGGCATCGTAAATGAGCAGTTCTTC,CASSQVGGGIVNEQFF
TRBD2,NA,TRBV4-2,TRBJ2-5,TGTGCCAGCAGCCAAGGGACTAGCGGGAGTGAAATGGGTCAAGAGACCCAGTACTTC,CASSQGTSGSEMGQETQYF
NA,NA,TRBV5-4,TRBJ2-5,TGTGCCAGCAGCCCCTGGGGCCAAGAGACCCAGTACTTC,CASSPWGQETQYF
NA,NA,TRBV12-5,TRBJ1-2,TGTGCTAGTGGTTTGGCCCCACGGGACATAGGGAAGAAAAACTATGGCTACACCTTC,CASGLAPRDIGKKNYGYTF
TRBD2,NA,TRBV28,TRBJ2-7,TGTGCCAGCAGTTTAAGGGTGGATAGCGGGAGTCCCACGCGCGAGCAGTACTTC,CASSLRVDSGSPTREQYF